What follows describes a single T cell receptor (beta chain). What this receptor recognizes is not known. Base qualities are missing; no much larger clone stands one base away. Libraries were built with the immunoSEQ multiplex PCR assay. For most patients, genomic DNA was isolated with the Qiagen DNeasy Blood and Tissue Kit and shipped frozen to Adaptive Biotechnologies for TCR sequencing. Adaptive Biotechnologies carried out high-throughput TCR-beta CDR3 sequencing of genomic DNA for most patients. As for how the authors treated the data: Adaptive's ImmunoSEQ software was the source of the TCR sequencing data for around 20 patients, while a few other patients were processed with MiXCR and VDJtools. CD4 versus CD8 sorting errors were corrected by removing sequences found in both subsets at a frequency ratio below 5:1. CDR3 nucleotide sequences shared between donor and recipient were removed because their origin could not be assigned. To count as alloreactive, a clone needed at least 2-fold expansion over unstimulated cells and a minimum CFSE-low frequency of 0.002% (template counts) or 0.001% (read counts). Clones detected in sequenced pre-transplant spleen, lymph node, or MLR CFSE-low populations of the donor or recipient were defined as mappable. Cumulative frequency of alloreactive clones was calculated as a percentage of all sequences weighted by copy number. TCRdb took over this immuneACCESS table, retaining in-frame rearrangements with V and J assigned. Such tables are incomplete; in checked studies, under half of the missing clones stem from an unresolved V gene, and the remainder is unexplained. V, J and clone size derive from that table, while D and trimming were established from the DNA sequence. The sample table contains 80,000 to 90,000 clones; only one count was recorded for approximately 87% of them. The ten top clones hold over 0.1% of the sample.

The time point label here, explained by the study, means: cells obtained before transplantation from donor or recipient. CD3+CD4+ and CD3+CD8+ populations were FACS-sorted from unstimulated pre-transplant donor and recipient cells taken from spleen or lymph nodes. The data derive from a study of graft-versus-host responses after intestinal transplantation (dated by TCRdb to the early 2020s). Broadly, across the study: The transplants that recipients got were multivisceral, liver-intestinal, or isolated intestinal. Of the 20 to 30 intestinal transplant recipients enrolled in the cohort, one of whom was a retransplant, a few patients without pretransplant specimens were excluded. A peak of at least 4% donor T cells among recipient peripheral blood mononuclear cells was the definition used for donor T cell macrochimerism. Instead of going to the commercial service, samples from three later patients were sequenced in-house on an Illumina MiSeq and processed with MiXCR. To identify alloreactive clones, pre-transplant mixed lymphocyte reaction products were sequenced and then compared with unstimulated pre-transplant donor and recipient T cells. Anti-thymocyte globulin induction was given to all recipients, followed by maintenance tacrolimus and steroids for two to four years. After intestinal transplantation, graft-versus-host and host-versus-graft alloreactive T cell clones in the graft, circulation and bone marrow were tracked using bulk TCR-beta CDR3 sequencing.

There are 17 amino acids in the CDR3, from cysteine to phenylalanine inclusive. The only DNA kept is the CDR3, 51 bases in frame from the first base. V is clipped by 2 bases and J by 3 bases, and the sequence between their germline boundaries is 19 bases long. The CDR1 and CDR2 encoded by the germline V gene are LGHNT and FRNRAP. What the study reported, not specific to this receptor: GvH clones were detected in recipient bone marrow, and some appeared earlier in ileal mucosa or blood, consistent with an intestinal mucosal origin. Conclusions were limited by the relatively low number and heterogeneity of intestinal transplant patients. Early after transplant, declines in HvG clones were associated with peak levels of circulating GvH clones. High GvH to HvG T cell clonal ratios were observed in the allografts of patients with donor T cell macrochimerism.

The source was unstimulated CD4+ T cells sorted from spleen or lymph node cells, collected before intestinal transplant. The TCR originated in a human donor who received an intestinal transplant. This chain is built from TRBV12-5 and TRBJ1-1; the D gene cannot be named for sure. The nucleotide sequence reads TGTGCTAGTGGTTTGACCCTAGGAGGGATGAGGGACACTGAAGCTTTCTTT. It translates to CASGLTLGGMRDTEAFF.